Sequencing of this T cell receptor beta chain was carried out in a study of cytomegalovirus exposure and HLA in healthy donors (dated by TCRdb to 2016 to 2017). Concerning the study at large: An earlier analysis of approximately 640 of the donors reported roughly 300 Gb of sequence data and some 100 million unique TCR beta sequences from about 180 million T cells. Of the roughly 400 genotyped donors, 75% to 85% were placed in the genetic ancestry cluster associated with self-reported Caucasian donors. The number of donors typed differed by locus, with roughly 620-630 for A, B, C, DRB1 and DQB1, more than 500 for DQA1, about 610 for DPA1, and some 440 for DPB1. In an earlier analysis of roughly 600 of the donors, high-throughput TCR beta sequencing was used to judge whether each TCR beta V gene segment behaved as functional or pseudogenic. The study aimed to test whether cataloging public T cell receptors could reveal signatures of past pathogen exposure. Donor age, sex, ethnicity and CMV serostatus were collected together with the repertoire data. Four to six DR-DQ haplotypes were handled as single units for association and clustering because linkage in the cohort was strong. Every repertoire in the discovery cohort had been generated on one and the same sequencing platform. Besides the first cohort of hundreds of subjects, a separate validation cohort made up of some 110 different subjects was used. To study patterns of TCR occurrence, a later analysis re-analyzed previously published TCR beta repertoires from around 670 donors and added high-resolution HLA genotyping. An early release covering over 500 HLA-typed donors comprised approximately 300 gigabases of sequencing data and tens of millions of unique TCR sequences. Among 300 to 500 genotyped donors of the cohort, an average of around 220,000 unique TCR beta nucleotide sequences was sequenced per donor, of which 15% to 20% were non-productive. The later analysis used no new phenotypic data to find candidate immune exposures, relying instead on TCR beta sequences and their occurrence across donors. A later genetic analysis used genome-wide SNP genotypes for about 65% of the roughly 670 donors, treating that subset as a discovery cohort. The study profiled the T cell repertoires of 500 to 800 subjects by immunosequencing and related them to cytomegalovirus serostatus. The study combined high-throughput TCR immunosequencing, statistical association of individual TCRs with disease status, and machine learning to predict cytomegalovirus infection status. Class I and class II HLA loci were covered by the typing at four-digit resolution. Results and caveats for the whole study, not just this receptor: The sequencing pipeline was judged likely to have produced a cluster of highly shared sequence variants as a technical artifact. Across donors, most TCR sequences were observed very rarely, whereas some public TCRs were present in many individuals. A later analysis found that HLA-associated TCR beta chains were more clonally expanded and had lower generation probabilities than equally common non-associated chains. In vitro tests confirmed that a few of the cytomegalovirus-associated TCR beta chains recognize cytomegalovirus antigens. A further reported finding was that TCR beta sequences accurately predicted the HLA-A and HLA-B alleles for most subjects in the first cohort. The only immune exposure information available for the cohort was CMV serostatus. Because counts were too low, some 17 rarely observed V segments, including chromosome 9 orphons, were left out of the earlier analysis of some 640 of the donors. Compared with the approximately 700-donor mean, donors in an Asian-associated ancestry cluster had fewer N-insertions in productive TCRs, according to a later genetic analysis. The study listed 150 to 200 TCR beta chains as associated with cytomegalovirus. Several of the top co-occurrence clusters appeared to be linked to parvovirus B19, influenza, CMV and Epstein-Barr virus, according to a later analysis. In a later analysis, most CMV-associated TCR beta chains were found to appear HLA-restricted, with HLA associations seemingly driven largely by CMV exposure. In this cohort, only TCR beta chains were sequenced, and detectable features were limited by the absence of alpha or paired-chain data. Specific HLA alleles were associated with roughly 17,000 TCR beta sequences at a false discovery rate of 0.05 in a later analysis. The classifier was reported to diagnose cytomegalovirus status with high specificity and sensitivity in both the original cohort and the validation cohort. The authors suggested that the approach could potentially be extended to other disease states and immunological phenotypes. An earlier analysis of roughly 570 of the donors showed that most TCR beta V segments appeared in productive rearrangements either about 87% or about 30% of the time, which broadly matched IMGT annotations. Strong co-occurrence of HLA alleles, especially DR and DQ, made assigning TCR associations to individual alleles difficult. Because some donors lacked HLA typing at each locus, the association tests relied only on the typed subset. Linkage disequilibrium might explain the correlated functional status among segregating V segments, but an unknown experimental factor could not be excluded. Roughly uniform sequencing depth across donors was assumed in presence/absence analyses, although this assumption may not hold. Some IMGT-functional V segments, including TRBV6-2 and TRBV6-3, could not be told apart with the 87-base-pair reads, so those segments were excluded. In a later analysis, the rate of TCR association differed among HLA loci, with DRB1 alleles having the most associated TCRs and HLA-C alleles having the fewest. V-gene and J-gene trimming of TCR beta chains was associated with a missense DCLRE1C variant in a later genetic analysis, and the association was replicated in an independent cohort.

V and J are truncated by 0 bases and 1 base respectively, leaving an intervening sequence of 13 bases. Inclusive of the bounding cysteine and phenylalanine, the CDR3 is 17 residues long. The read is trimmed to its CDR3 DNA, 51 bases read in frame from base 1. Looking up the germline V gene (reference sequence) yields CDR1 MNHEY and CDR2 SMNVEV. This clone has a single count. Its binding antigen is unknown. The record has no base qualities; no much larger clone is one base away. Library prep was done by the immunoSEQ multiplex PCR assay. For the multiplex PCR, a mixture combining 60 forward primers for TCR Vbeta segments and 13 reverse primers for TCR Jbeta segments was used. Amplification of the CDR3 region of rearranged TCR beta genes was performed with a multiplex PCR assay on genomic DNA. The Illumina HiSeq System was used to sequence the amplified TCR beta libraries as 87-base-pair reads. As for the authors' bioinformatics: In a later analysis, 77 million or so unique TCR beta chains were counted across the roughly 700 repertoires, and roughly 10 million of these chains were shared by at least two donors. To remove PCR and sequencing errors, raw reads were error-corrected and collapsed into unique sequences using a nearest-neighbor algorithm that merged closely related sequences. V, D and J gene segments were assigned by aligning CDR3 sequences to IMGT reference sequences. For a sequence to be retained, a match of at least six nucleotides was required to both a V gene segment and a J gene segment. Rearrangements were classified as productive when the CDR3 lacked stop codons and remained in frame with V and J, and all other rearrangements were classified as non-productive. CDR3 was defined by IMGT convention, running from the second conserved V-encoded cysteine to the conserved J-encoded phenylalanine. Sequences without an unambiguous match to a single V gene segment were excluded from the earlier analysis of a few hundred of the donors. In an earlier analysis of 587 of the donors, a V segment was called functional when productive rearrangements were above 56.7%, and segregating when the standard deviation between donors exceeded 5%. A statistical classification framework was built for diagnosing cytomegalovirus status from the catalog of TCR beta chain sequences. In a later analysis, V and J genes were assigned by comparing TCR nucleotide sequences against IMGT/GENE-DB human TR gene sequences. The TCRdist pipeline was used in a later analysis to assign CDR3 sequences and most-parsimonious VDJ recombination scenarios. In a later analysis, each TCR beta chain was defined by its CDR3 amino acid sequence together with its V-gene family, and reads without a unique V-gene family were excluded. In a later analysis, approximately 640 highly shared, low-generation-probability nucleotide sequences were removed to address suspected cross-contamination and a sequencing artifact. In a later analysis, a clonal expansion index was calculated for each public chain from normalized within-repertoire ranks of inferred template counts. In a later analysis, generation probabilities were computed using a VDJ recombination model fitted to out-of-frame rearrangements, and the results were checked against IGoR. Hypergeometric tests were used in a later analysis to score TCR-TCR, TCR-HLA and TCR-CMV co-occurrence, with a repertoire-size bias correction applied to the TCR pairs. To estimate false discovery rates, a later analysis permuted the HLA or CMV assignments 20 times. In a later analysis, co-occurring TCRs were grouped with DBSCAN, and TCRdist sequence similarity was added when clustering was performed within HLA-allele-positive subsets. Co-occurrence clustering excluded repertoires with fewer than 30,000 or more than 120,000 public chains, plus five with anomalous nucleotide sharing. Entries here come from immuneACCESS through TCRdb and include only in-frame sequences with V and J called. Some clones fail to appear in such tables; in the studies checked, an unresolved V gene covers under half of the shortfall, and the cause of the remainder is unknown. D and trimming were read from the DNA, whereas the V and J calls and clone size are those reported in that table. A total of over 65,000 clones appear in this sample, 70% to 80% of them only once. Roughly an eighth of the sample lies in the top ten.

The cohort was made up of several hundred healthy bone marrow donors. All cohort members were sampled while nominally healthy, although unrecorded immune exposures were likely present. Of the 550 to 750 cohort members, 250 to 300 had positive CMV serostatus and roughly 350 had negative CMV serostatus, and CMV serostatus was not recorded for the donor. A peripheral blood sample was provided by each donor, and peripheral blood mononuclear cells were used for TCR beta sequencing. Genomic DNA extraction from the blood cell samples was performed with the Qiagen DNeasy Blood Extraction Kit. This receptor chain uses TRBV27 and TRBJ1-3, with the D gene call left open. The source material was PBMCs. This TCR derives from a human donor in good health. This receptor carries the CDR3 CASSLSRGFASGNTIYF. The DNA sequence follows: TGTGCCAGCAGTTTATCTCGGGGATTCGCGTCTGGAAACACCATATATTTT.